Listed below are T cell receptor beta chains from one sample, sequenced in a study of CD8+ T cells in alopecia areata. The method was immunoSEQ multiplex PCR; TCRdb's version includes in-frame clones alone and lacks a portion of them. The sample has over 85,000 clones; about 64% are singletons. Sample: CD8+ T cells sorted from blood, taken at week 4, from a patient treated with tofacitinib. The receptors originated from a human donor with alopecia areata. The CDR3 runs from the conserved cysteine through the conserved F or W. The order of the fields is D gene, J gene, V gene, clone size, CDR3 DNA, CDR3 protein. The D gene is left open where the match is weak. Clone size is stated in some rows and not others, as once, few, many or a class when expanded.

>TRBD1|TRBJ1-2|TRBV29-1|-
TGCAGCGTTGAAGATGGGACAGGGGGCTATGGCTACACCTTC
CSVEDGTGGYGYTF
>-|TRBJ1-2|TRBV4-1|-
TGCGCCAGCAGAGGGCAGGGGCTGGGGATGGATGGCTACACCTTC
CASRGQGLGMDGYTF
>-|TRBJ2-5|TRBV5-1|-
TGCGCCAGCAGCTTGGCCTGGGGGAGGCCGGGTGAGACCCAGTACTTC
CASSLAWGRPGETQYF
>-|TRBJ2-7|TRBV9|-
TGTGCCAGCAGCGTAGCTGGCAGTTACTCCAACGAGCAGTACTTC
CASSVAGSYSNEQYF
>TRBD1|TRBJ1-4|TRBV27|few
TGTGCCAGCAGTCCCGGACAGGACGGTGAAAAACTGTTTTTT
CASSPGQDGEKLFF
>-|TRBJ2-1|TRBV5-1|-
TGCGCCAGCAGCTTGGCGGATGAGCAGTTCTTC
CASSLADEQFF
>TRBD1|TRBJ2-7|TRBV28|-
TGTGCCAGCACCCCCACAGGGGGCTGGTACGAGCAGTACTTC
CASTPTGGWYEQYF
>-|TRBJ2-3|TRBV23-1|-
TGCGCCAGCAGCCAATCCGGACTCGGAACCCCAGATACGCAGTATTTT
CASSQSGLGTPDTQYF
>-|TRBJ1-6|TRBV4-3|few
TGCGCCAGCAGCCAAGATCCCCCAGGGGCGTCGACACCCCTCCACTTT
CASSQDPPGASTPLHF
>-|TRBJ1-5|TRBV7-2|-
TGTGCCAGCAGCTTAGCGTTGGCACAGGGACAGCCCCAGCATTTT
CASSLALAQGQPQHF
>TRBD1|TRBJ1-2|TRBV15|-
TGTGCCACCAGCCCTGACCAACAGGGGTACTATGGCTACACCTTC
CATSPDQQGYYGYTF
>TRBD2|TRBJ2-5|TRBV4-1|-
TGCGCCAGCAGCCCCATAGCGGGAACAGAGACCCAGTACTTC
CASSPIAGTETQYF
>-|TRBJ1-2|TRBV19|few
TGTGCCAGTCGGGCGGTTTACTATGGCTACACCTTC
CASRAVYYGYTF
>TRBD1|TRBJ1-2|TRBV5-1|-
TGCGCCAGCAGCGAGGACAGGGGCTATGGCTACACCTTC
CASSEDRGYGYTF
>TRBD1|TRBJ2-7|TRBV28|few
TGTGCCAGCAGTGAGACAGGGGGCAACGAGCAGTACTTC
CASSETGGNEQYF
>-|TRBJ2-1|TRBV29-1|few
TGCAGCGTTGAAGCACGGGCGTTGGTTCAGTTCTTC
CSVEARALVQFF